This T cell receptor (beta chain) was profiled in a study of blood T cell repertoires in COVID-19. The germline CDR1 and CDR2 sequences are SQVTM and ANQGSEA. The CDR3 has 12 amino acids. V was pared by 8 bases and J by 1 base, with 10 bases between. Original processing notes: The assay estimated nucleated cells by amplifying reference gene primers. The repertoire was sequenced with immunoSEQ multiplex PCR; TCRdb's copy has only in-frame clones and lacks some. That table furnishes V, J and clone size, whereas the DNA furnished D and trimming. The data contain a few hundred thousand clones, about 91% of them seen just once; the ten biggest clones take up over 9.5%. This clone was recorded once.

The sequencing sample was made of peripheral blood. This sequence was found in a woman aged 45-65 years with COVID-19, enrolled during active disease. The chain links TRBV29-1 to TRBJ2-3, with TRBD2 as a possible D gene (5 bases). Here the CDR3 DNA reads TGCAGCTGGACTGACGGCACAGATACGCAGTATTTT. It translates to CSWTDGTDTQYF.